One and the same sample provided the 9 T cell receptor beta chains below, sequenced in a study of vaccination effects on CD4 cells after COVID-19. These receptors' antigens are unknown. Assay: immunoSEQ multiplex PCR; the TCRdb copy retains only in-frame clones and omits some. The repertoire holds around 45,000 clones, with about 80% as singletons. Prior to sequencing, the ViraFEST assay stimulated PBMC with viral peptide pools, which expanded the antigen-specific CD4+ T cells. Following a roughly ten-day culture, CD4+ T cells were purified. Recipients of the vaccine had no prior SARS-CoV-2 infection and negative nucleocapsid antibodies. The material was CD4+ T cells from PBMCs cultured with SARS-CoV-2 spike peptides, obtained before COVID-19 vaccination. These receptors all stem from a human donor who received a COVID-19 vaccine.

As concerns this clone: Relative to the germline gene, one junction end is altered; a read error may explain this. Here the CDR3 DNA reads TGTGCCAGCAGATTAGCGGGGGGCAGGGAGACCCAGTACTTC. As protein: CASRLAGGRETQYF. V usage is TRBV7-2 and J usage is TRBJ2-5, with TRBD2 matching over 10 bases. CDR3 length equals 14 residues. Germline lookup yields CDR1 SGHTA and CDR2 FQGNSA.

This chain links TRBV4-2 with TRBJ1-2; D uncertain. CDR3 length equals 15 residues. Germline lookup yields CDR1 LGHNA and CDR2 YNFKEQ. V dropped 0 bases and J dropped 4 bases, with 12 bases sitting between them. CDR3 bases: TGTGCCAGCAGCCAAGATGGGAGGGTGCGCTATGGCTACACCTTC. This codes for CASSQDGRVRYGYTF.

The V gene is TRBV6-1, the J gene TRBJ2-7; TRBD1 matches 7 bases. With V trimmed by 2 bases and J by 4 bases, 5 bases remained unmatched. The CDR3 sequence is 14 residues long. In germline, CDR1 is MNHNS, CDR2 SASEGT. CDR3 sequence: CASSERTGAYEQYV. Written as DNA, the CDR3 is TGTGCCAGCAGTGAAAGAACAGGGGCTTACGAGCAGTACGTC.

This chain connects TRBV11-2 to TRBJ2-7; the match to TRBD2 covers 7 bases. From germline, CDR1 is SGHAT and CDR2 FQNNGV. The CDR3 runs to 17 residues. V trimming: 2 bases; J trimming: 2 bases; junction bases outside the gene matches: 12. The CDR3, as DNA: TGTGCCAGCAGCTTACTGCGGGGGAATTATAGGACCTACGAGCAGTACGTC. Translating it yields CASSLLRGNYRTYEQYV.

The CDR3 reads CASSRDSNYGYTF. CDR3 in DNA: TGTGCCAGCAGCCGAGACAGTAACTATGGCTACACCTTC. This chain connects TRBV5-6 to TRBJ1-2; weak D call: TRBD1 (5 bases). CDR3 size: 13 residues. V was cut by 4 bases and J by 1 base, with 8 bases left in between. CDR1 and CDR2 (germline): SGHDT, YYEEEE.

The J gene is TRBJ2-1, the V gene TRBV2; 8 bases fit TRBD2. The germline CDR1 and CDR2 sequences are SNHLY and FYNNEI. This CDR3 is built from 17 residues. V trimming: 6 bases; J trimming: 5 bases; junction bases outside the gene matches: 15. The CDR3 region has the DNA TGTGCCAGCAGGAGGCTAGCGGGCGTCACTTTTGACAATGAGCAGTTCTTC. This gives the protein CASRRLAGVTFDNEQFF.

This chain joins TRBV6-5 and TRBJ1-2; 9 nucleotides agree with TRBD1. With 5 bases clipped from V and 7 bases from J, the junction kept 2 bases outside the gene matches. This CDR3 has 12 amino acids. Germline-derived CDR1 and CDR2 are MNHEY and SVGAGI. CDR3 loop: CASSTGGVGYTF. The CDR3 DNA reads TGTGCCAGCAGTACAGGGGGCGTTGGCTACACCTTC.

This sequence joins TRBV3-1 (or the pseudogene TRBV3-2) and TRBJ1-2; D is unclear. Germline V gene sequence: CDR1 LGHDT, CDR2 YNNKEL (reference sequence). Deletions cut 0 bases from V and 8 bases from J, with 13 bases between. The CDR3 is made up of 14 amino acids. Here the CDR3 reads CASSQDRWEEGYTF. CDR3 DNA sequence: TGTGCCAGCAGCCAAGATAGGTGGGAAGAGGGCTACACCTTC.

This clone is medium-sized. The rearrangement joins TRBV5-5 to TRBJ2-5, with D maybe TRBD1 (5 bases). Deletions cut 1 base from V and 2 bases from J, with 6 bases between. Per germline, CDR1 SGHKS and CDR2 YYEKEE (reference sequence). The CDR3 consists of 13 residues. Here the CDR3 DNA reads TGTGCCAGCAGCTTGCCAGGGCAAGAGACCCAGTACTTC. This translates into CASSLPGQETQYF.